This T cell receptor (beta chain) was captured by sequencing in a study of T cell responses to AZD1222 COVID-19 vaccine. Profiling relied on immunoSEQ multiplex PCR, and the TCRdb table lists in-frame clones only, not all of them. The sample carries some 180,000 clones, almost 95% recorded once. Per the germline V gene, CDR1 is SEHNR and CDR2 is FQNEAQ (reference sequence). V gave up 5 bases and J gave up 11 bases, with 15 bases separating them. This CDR3 spans 12 amino acids. The rearrangement links TRBV7-9 to TRBJ1-1; D is unresolved. This sequence originates from an adult in good health. Sequenced here: peripheral blood, sampled on day 0 of AZD1222 vaccination. The CDR3: CASSPFRRGAFF. The DNA for the CDR3 is TGTGCCAGCAGCCCGTTCCGCCGAGGGGCTTTCTTT.